These 29 T cell receptor beta chains originate from one sample sequenced in a study of blood T cell repertoires in COVID-19. TCRdb's table, derived via immunoSEQ multiplex PCR, lists solely in-frame clones and lacks some. The data contain about 230,000 clones, approximately 84% of them singletons. The sample taken for sequencing was peripheral blood. These TCRs come from a woman older than 75 with acute or convalescent COVID-19.

The rearrangement links TRBV27 to TRBJ1-2; weak D call: TRBD1 (5 bases). The V end lost 2 bases, the J end lost 3 bases, and 13 bases lay between the germline ends. Germline V CDR1 and CDR2: MNHEY, SMNVEV (reference sequence). CDR3 length: 15 amino acids. The CDR3 protein is CASSLGVGGYYGYTF. The CDR3 nucleotides read TGTGCCAGCAGTTTAGGGGTGGGGGGGTACTATGGCTACACCTTC.

The chain has TRBV7-2 and TRBJ1-2, with TRBD1 as a possible D gene (6 bases). Germline V CDR1 and CDR2: SGHTA, FQGNSA. This CDR3 spans 15 amino acids. V was trimmed by 4 bases and J by 2 bases, leaving 14 bases between them. The CDR3 is CASSSTGQGNYGYTF. The CDR3 region has the DNA TGTGCCAGCAGCTCCACAGGGCAGGGAAACTATGGCTACACCTTC.

The gene calls are TRBV6-1 and TRBJ2-2; tentatively, D is TRBD1 (6 bases). The ends were cut back, 3 bases at V and 7 bases at J, with 9 bases in the middle. The CDR3 contains 13 residues. Germline CDR1 MNHNS, CDR2 SASEGT. DNA of the CDR3: TGTGCCAGCAGTGACAGGGGCTTCGGGGAGCTGTTTTTT. Protein: CASSDRGFGELFF.

This chain links TRBV27 with TRBJ2-3; the D gene is possibly TRBD1 (5 bases). The germline CDR1 and CDR2 sequences are MNHEY and SMNVEV (reference sequence). With 5 bases removed from V and 3 bases from J, the gap between germline ends came to 12 bases. The CDR3 runs to 14 residues. The CDR3 loop reads CASSLKRTTDTQYF. As DNA, the CDR3 is TGTGCCAGCAGTCTGAAACGGACAACAGATACGCAGTATTTT.

The CDR3 spells CASRGLAGAQHEQFF. In nucleotides, the CDR3 is TGTGCCAGCAGGGGACTAGCGGGAGCCCAGCATGAGCAGTTCTTC. V and J are TRBV3-1 (or the pseudogene TRBV3-2) and TRBJ2-1, with 14 positions matching TRBD2. The germline V gene has CDR1 LGHDT and CDR2 YNNKEL (reference sequence). The CDR3 runs 15 residues. The trim removed 6 bases at V and 8 bases at J, leaving 6 bases unmatched.

This clone was seen a single time. The chain uses TRBV6-5 and TRBJ2-2; 8 bases are shared with TRBD2. The V gene end was trimmed by 6 bases and the J gene end by 3 bases; junction bases not matched to a gene: 6. Germline CDR1 and CDR2: MNHEY and SVGAGI. The CDR3 has 15 residues. CDR3 sequence: CASRFGGAHTGELFF. The CDR3 nucleotides read TGTGCCAGCAGATTCGGGGGGGCCCACACCGGGGAGCTGTTTTTT.

The chain links TRBV29-1 to TRBJ1-1; TRBD1 agrees at 8 bases. This CDR3 has 17 amino acids. Losses at the gene ends were 7 bases for V and 7 bases for J; bases not matched to a gene: 23. Germline V lookup: CDR1 SQVTM, CDR2 ANQGSEA. DNA of the CDR3: TGCAGCGCCGGACAGAGGGGGATCCCACAGGGGGAAGGTGAAGCTTTCTTT. It specifies CSAGQRGIPQGEGEAFF.

V gene TRBV10-3 combines with J gene TRBJ2-1; a weak D match, TRBD2 (5 bases). Per germline, CDR1 ENHRY and CDR2 SYGVKD. The ends were cut back, 6 bases at V and 9 bases at J, with 15 bases in the middle. The length of the CDR3 is 13 residues. The CDR3 DNA sequence: TGTGCCATCAGGACTCAGAGCGGCTCTGAGCAGTTCTTC. It specifies CAIRTQSGSEQFF.

The chain combines TRBV10-3 with TRBJ1-5; D is unresolved. Germline loops: CDR1 ENHRY, CDR2 SYGVKD. V shed 6 bases and J shed 5 bases, with 11 bases lying between them. This CDR3 region has 13 residues. The CDR3 loop is CAISPGDHQPQHF. CDR3 nucleotides: TGTGCCATCAGCCCGGGAGATCATCAGCCCCAGCATTTT.

This rearrangement joins TRBV5-4 to TRBJ2-7; TRBD2 is a possible D gene (6 bases). CDR1 is SGHNT and CDR2 is YYREEE in the germline V gene (reference sequence). V was pared by 4 bases and J by 1 base, with 18 bases between. The CDR3 consists of 16 residues. The CDR3 coding sequence is TGTGCCAGCAGCGCGGCCCGGACGGGAGCGTCCTACGAGCAGTACTTC. Translated, it gives CASSAARTGASYEQYF. The whole variable domain, filled in from reference TRBV5-4 and TRBJ2-7, reads ETGVTQSPTHLIKTRGQQVTLRCSSQSGHNTVSWYQQALGQGPQFIFQYYREEENGRGNFPPRFSGLQFPNYSSELNVNALELDDSALYLCASSAARTGASYEQYFGPGTRLTVT.

This chain joins TRBV3-1 (or the pseudogene TRBV3-2) and TRBJ2-7; tentatively, D is TRBD1 (6 bases). Per the germline V gene, CDR1 is LGHDT and CDR2 is YNNKEL (reference sequence). CDR3 size: 13 residues. Trimming left V 4 bases short and J 5 bases short, with 12 bases between. This chain's CDR3 is CASSPVWTDEQYF. In DNA form, the CDR3 reads TGTGCCAGCAGCCCCGTTTGGACAGACGAGCAGTACTTC.

J is TRBJ1-1 and V is TRBV3-1 (or the pseudogene TRBV3-2), with D unresolved. Per the germline V gene, CDR1 is LGHDT and CDR2 is YNNKEL (reference sequence). CDR3 length: 14 residues. V shed 2 bases and J shed 5 bases, with 12 bases lying between them. CDR3 loop: CASSQWGEETEAFF. The CDR3 nucleotides read TGTGCCAGCAGCCAATGGGGAGAAGAAACTGAAGCTTTCTTT.

This chain connects TRBV3-1 (or the pseudogene TRBV3-2) to TRBJ1-4; D gene uncertain. This CDR3 comprises 12 residues. V was shortened by 2 bases and J by 8 bases, with 6 bases between the two germline ends. Germline CDR1 and CDR2: LGHDT and YNNKEL (reference sequence). The CDR3 nucleotides are TGTGCCAGCAGCCAATTATCCGAAAAACTGTTTTTT. Its translation: CASSQLSEKLFF.

This sequence joins TRBV24-1 and TRBJ2-1; 7 bases map to TRBD1. The CDR3 has 16 amino acids. The V gene's germline CDR1 is KGHDR and CDR2 SFDVKD. V lost 5 bases and J lost 7; bases outside the gene matches: 13. The CDR3 DNA is TGTGCCACCAGTGGACAGGGATCGGGAACGACAAATGAGCAGTTCTTC. Protein sequence: CATSGQGSGTTNEQFF.

The chain has TRBV7-9 and TRBJ2-1; 10 bases map to TRBD1. J was trimmed by 4 bases and V by 2 bases; bases with no gene match: 2. The CDR3 has 15 amino acids. Looked up from germline, CDR1 is SEHNR and CDR2 is FQNEAQ (reference sequence). The CDR3 nucleotides read TGTGCCAGCAGCTTACCGGGACAGGGGTACAATGAGCAGTTCTTC. Encoded protein: CASSLPGQGYNEQFF.

The V gene is TRBV3-1 (or the pseudogene TRBV3-2), the J gene TRBJ2-7, with TRBD1 identical over 9 bases. This CDR3 comprises 15 residues. Losses at the gene ends were 4 bases for V and 2 bases for J; bases not matched to a gene: 6. The germline CDR1 and CDR2 sequences are LGHDT and YNNKEL (reference sequence). This CDR3 reads CASSRPGQGPYEQYF. In DNA form, the CDR3 reads TGTGCCAGCAGCCGCCCGGGACAGGGCCCCTACGAGCAGTACTTC.

With regard to this clone: One end of the junction fails to match germline, which may point to a read error. The chain combines TRBV27 with TRBJ1-6; 9 nucleotides agree with TRBD1. Germline V gene lookup returns CDR1 MNHEY and CDR2 SMNVEV (reference sequence). The CDR3 consists of 14 residues. The CDR3 sequence is CASSAGTGRSPPHF. The CDR3 DNA reads TGTGCCAGCAGTGCTGGGACAGGGAGGTCACCCCCCCACTTT.

This chain links TRBV2 with TRBJ1-5; D call uncertain. V lost 2 bases to trimming and J lost 0 bases, with 17 bases between them. Germline assignment: CDR1 SNHLY and CDR2 FYNNEI. The CDR3 loop spans 18 amino acids. The CDR3 DNA reads TGTGCCAGCAGTGAACCAGGCCAAGCACAATATAGCAATCAGCCCCAGCATTTT. This encodes CASSEPGQAQYSNQPQHF.

J is TRBJ1-2 and V is TRBV7-9; 7 nucleotides agree with TRBD1. CDR1 is SEHNR, CDR2 FQNEAQ, per germline (reference sequence). The CDR3 sequence is 14 residues long. With V trimmed by 4 bases and J by 5 bases, 7 bases remained unmatched. In DNA form, the CDR3 reads TGTGCCAGCAGCTCTACAGGGGTGGGGTATGGCTACACCTTC. Its translation is CASSSTGVGYGYTF.

V gene TRBV6-5 combines with J gene TRBJ1-1; 9 bases agree with TRBD1. J lost 9 bases, V lost 5 bases, and 7 bases had no gene match. The CDR3 is 13 amino acids. From germline, CDR1 is MNHEY and CDR2 SVGAGI. In nucleotides, the CDR3 is TGTGCCAGCAGTACGCGAGGGACAGGGAAAGCTTTCTTT. Protein product: CASSTRGTGKAFF.

The chain recombines TRBV6-1 with TRBJ2-3; a possible D gene is TRBD2 (5 bases). Looked up from germline, CDR1 is MNHNS and CDR2 is SASEGT. The CDR3 is 16 amino acids. V lost 2 bases and J lost 11, with 23 bases in between. CDR3 sequence reads: CASSEFLDVDGLGQYF. The CDR3 nucleotides are TGTGCCAGCAGTGAATTCTTGGACGTAGACGGACTGGGGCAGTATTTT.

The V gene is TRBV6-5, the J gene TRBJ1-3, with D perhaps matching TRBD1 (5 bases). The CDR3 sequence is 15 residues long. CDR1 is MNHEY, CDR2 SVGAGI, per germline. V was shortened by 2 bases and J by 4 bases, with 12 bases between the two germline ends. The CDR3 here is CASSYGAGNGNTIYF. CDR3 sequence (DNA): TGTGCCAGCAGTTACGGAGCAGGGAACGGAAACACCATATATTTT.

This clone was counted a few times. This chain links TRBV15 with TRBJ2-2; D remains ambiguous. Trimming took 0 bases from V and 5 from J, leaving 7 bases between them. CDR3 length equals 14 residues. Germline-derived CDR1 and CDR2 are LNHNV and YYDKDF (reference sequence). The CDR3 DNA sequence: TGTGCCACCAGCAGAGATTCTTTTACCGGGGAGCTGTTTTTT. Encoded protein: CATSRDSFTGELFF.

In regard to this clone: This sample includes further DNA sequences coding for the same CDR3. This rearrangement joins TRBV5-1 to TRBJ1-3; D not certain. Germline V gene data show CDR1 as SGHRS and CDR2 as YFSETQ. V was shortened by 0 bases and J by 0 bases, with 4 bases between the two germline ends. This CDR3 is 14 amino acids long. The CDR3 reads CASSLGASGNTIYF. The CDR3 DNA sequence: TGCGCCAGCAGCTTGGGGGCCTCTGGAAACACCATATATTTT.

This clone was recorded many times. The rearrangement joins TRBV19 to TRBJ1-2, with D possibly TRBD1 on 5 matching bases. Trimming took off 7 bases at V and 8 bases at J, with 20 bases between the two ends. Germline-derived CDR1 and CDR2 are LNHDA and SQIVND (reference sequence). This CDR3 spans 14 amino acids. CDR3 protein: CASTRGGAGQGYTF. The CDR3 DNA reads as TGTGCCAGTACCCGAGGTGGGGCAGGGCAAGGCTACACCTTC. The full variable domain, its missing parts supplied by reference TRBV19 and TRBJ1-2, is DGGITQSPKYLFRKEGQNVTLSCEQNLNHDAMYWYRQDPGQGLRLIYYSQIVNDFQKGDIAEGYSVSREKKESFPLTVTSAQKNPTAFYLCASTRGGAGQGYTFGSGTRLTVV.

The chain is built from TRBV12-3 or TRBV12-4 and TRBJ1-1; D gene uncertain. There are 11 residues in the CDR3. V lost 3 bases, J lost 8 bases, and 7 bases lay in between. The chain's CDR3 is CASSLEQEAFF. The CDR3 DNA reads as TGTGCCAGCAGTTTGGAGCAAGAAGCTTTCTTT.

This rearrangement joins TRBV6-2 or TRBV6-3 to TRBJ2-7; TRBD1 is a possible D gene (7 bases). The CDR3 runs to 15 residues. V shed 6 bases and J shed 1 base, with 16 bases lying between them. Germline CDR1 reads MNHEY; CDR2 reads SVGEGT. CDR3 sequence reads: CASSPARGASYEQYF. CDR3 DNA: TGTGCCAGCAGCCCCGCCAGGGGGGCGTCCTACGAGCAGTACTTC.

This clone was picked up one time. This chain joins TRBV5-5 and TRBJ1-6; D gene uncertain. CDR1 and CDR2 from the germline V gene are SGHKS and YYEKEE (reference sequence). CDR3 length: 13 amino acids. Deletions cut 4 bases from V and 10 bases from J, with 12 bases between. CDR3 amino acids: CASSPRLESPLHF. The CDR3 DNA follows: TGTGCCAGCAGCCCTCGACTGGAGTCACCCCTCCACTTT.

In this sample, this clone turned up a few times. The chain joins TRBV6-4 to TRBJ1-1; D may be TRBD1 (5 bases). This CDR3 is 13 amino acids long. Germline values: CDR1 MRHNA, CDR2 SNTAGT. The V gene lost 6 bases and the J gene lost 7 bases, with 15 bases spanning the gap. CDR3 nucleotides: TGTGCCAGCAGAAAAATACAGGATTATGAAGCTTTCTTT. The encoded protein is CASRKIQDYEAFF.